The present T cell receptor (beta chain) was sequenced within a study of CD8 T cells in Susac syndrome. Reverse transcription of about 0.5 to 1 ug RNA was carried out with random hexamers. TCR beta CDR3 was amplified by immunoSEQ multiplex PCR. This amplification extended across 54 Vbeta and 13 Jbeta segments. From the immunoSEQ multiplex PCR reads, TCRdb called clonotypes with MiXCR, one entry per CDR3 protein. The sample yields under 95,000 distinct CDR3 sequences, around 95% seen once. The CDR3 totals 18 residues. The junction had 21 bases not matched to a gene; V was cut back by 8 bases and J by 4 bases. CDR1 PRHDT and CDR2 FYEKMQ come from the germline V gene (reference sequence).

The V gene is TRBV13, the J gene TRBJ2-5; TRBD1 aligns across 8 bases. The receptor's source is a human donor with Susac syndrome. The specimen sequenced was CD8+ T cells from PBMCs. The CDR3 DNA follows: TGTGCCAGCGCTCCCTGGTTAGGAATGCCAGGGGGCGGAGAGACCCAGTACTTC. As protein: CASAPWLGMPGGGETQYF.